These T cell receptor beta chains were read from a single sample in a study of T cell responses to AZD1222 COVID-19 vaccine. The table came from immunoSEQ multiplex PCR; TCRdb's copy has only in-frame clones and leaves some out. The profile covers over 45,000 clones, with around 80% appearing a single time and roughly 7.2% taken by the ten largest. The source was peripheral blood, collected on day 0 of AZD1222 vaccination. The source of these receptors is an adult in good health. The CDR3 runs from the conserved cysteine through the conserved F or W. A D gene is named only where the DNA matches it firmly. Not all rows give a size; the values are once, few, many and, for expanded clones, a class.

d_call,j_call,v_call,clone_size,cdr3_nt,cdr3_aa
-,TRBJ1-1,TRBV15,few,TGTGCCACCAGTATGGGTCCCAACACTGAAGCTTTCTTT,CATSMGPNTEAFF
-,TRBJ2-2,TRBV11-2,-,TGTGCCAGCAGCTGGGTGGGGGCGGGCACCGGGGAGCTGTTTTTT,CASSWVGAGTGELFF
TRBD1,TRBJ1-2,TRBV4-1,-,TGCGCCAGCAGCCAGCGGACAGGACTTAACTATGGCTACACCTTC,CASSQRTGLNYGYTF
-,TRBJ2-5,TRBV11-2,-,TGTGCCAGCAGCTTAGCACAGTGGAAGACCCAGTACTTC,CASSLAQWKTQYF
TRBD1,TRBJ2-7,TRBV2,-,TGTGCCAGCAGGGACACAGGGGGCGCCGAGCAGTACTTC,CASRDTGGAEQYF
TRBD2,TRBJ2-1,TRBV7-2,-,TGTGCCAGCAGCCTAAGGCCGGGGACTAGCGTCAATGAGCAGTTCTTC,CASSLRPGTSVNEQFF
TRBD1,TRBJ1-5,TRBV2,medium-sized,TGTGCCAGCAGAGCGCGGGCAGGGGGCTTACCCCAGCATTTT,CASRARAGGLPQHF
-,TRBJ2-7,TRBV5-4,-,TGTGCCAGCAGCTTTACCTCCCACGAGCAGTACTTC,CASSFTSHEQYF
-,TRBJ1-6,TRBV10-1,few,TGCGCCAGAAGTGAGAGGGACACAAGTAATTCACCCCTCCACTTT,CARSERDTSNSPLHF
TRBD1,TRBJ2-3,TRBV28,-,TGTGCCAGCAGTCTGGGACAGGGGAGTTCAGATACGCAGTATTTT,CASSLGQGSSDTQYF
-,TRBJ1-5,TRBV28,-,TGTGCCAGCAGCTCCCGCAATCAGCCCCAGCATTTT,CASSSRNQPQHF
-,TRBJ1-5,TRBV10-3,-,TGTGCCATCAGTGAGCGTGCGGGAGGCCCATTCCAGCATTTT,CAISERAGGPFQHF
-,TRBJ2-3,TRBV14,once,TGTGCCAGCAGTTACAGGGATTGGGCAGATACGCAGTATTTT,CASSYRDWADTQYF
-,TRBJ2-6,TRBV19,few,TGTGCCAGTAAGACAGGAAACTCTGGGGCCAACGTCCTGACTTTC,CASKTGNSGANVLTF
-,TRBJ1-4,TRBV6-5,-,TGTGCCAGCAGGAAGGACGATGAAAAACTGTTTTTT,CASRKDDEKLFF
TRBD2,TRBJ2-1,TRBV5-1,once,TGCGCCAGCAGCTTGACTAGTGGGACTAGCGGGAGCAATGAGCAGTTCTTC,CASSLTSGTSGSNEQFF
-,TRBJ2-4,TRBV15,once,TGTGCCACCAGCAGAGAGACAGGGGAGGGGACCAAAAACATTCAGTACTTC,CATSRETGEGTKNIQYF